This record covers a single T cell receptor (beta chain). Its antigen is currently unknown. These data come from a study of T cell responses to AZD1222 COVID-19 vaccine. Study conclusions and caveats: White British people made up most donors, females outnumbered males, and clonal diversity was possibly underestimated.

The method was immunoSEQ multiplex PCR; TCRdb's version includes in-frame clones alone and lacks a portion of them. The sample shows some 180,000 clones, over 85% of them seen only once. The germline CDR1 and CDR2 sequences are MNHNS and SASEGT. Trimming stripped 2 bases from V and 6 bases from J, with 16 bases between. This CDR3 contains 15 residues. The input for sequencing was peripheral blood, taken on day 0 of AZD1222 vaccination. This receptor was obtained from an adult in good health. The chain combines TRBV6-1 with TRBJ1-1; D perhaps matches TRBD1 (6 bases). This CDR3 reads CASSELRGQGSEAFF. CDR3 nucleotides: TGTGCCAGCAGTGAATTGAGGGGCCAGGGGTCTGAAGCTTTCTTT.